Each of the 21 T cell receptor beta chains below was sequenced from the same sample in a study of T cell responses to AZD1222 COVID-19 vaccine. Sequencing was performed with immunoSEQ multiplex PCR; in TCRdb, only in-frame clones are kept and a portion is missing. This sample has 130,000 to 150,000 clones, with under 95% found just once. The input for sequencing was peripheral blood, taken on day 0 of AZD1222 vaccination. The receptors stem from an adult in good health.

The chain has TRBV7-3 and TRBJ1-6, with no clear D. The CDR3 covers 13 residues. V gave up 4 bases and J gave up 10 bases, with 11 bases separating them. Germline lookup yields CDR1 SGHTA and CDR2 FQGTGA. CDR3: CASSSVFESPLHF. CDR3 DNA sequence: TGTGCCAGCAGCTCGGTTTTCGAATCACCCCTCCACTTT.

The V gene is TRBV7-9, the J gene TRBJ2-2; D is perhaps TRBD1 (6 bases). The CDR3 sequence is 13 residues long. Germline CDR1 and CDR2: SEHNR and FQNEAQ (reference sequence). The V gene lost 5 bases and the J gene lost 8 bases, with 12 bases spanning the gap. The CDR3 nucleotides are TGTGCCAGCAGCGCCCCCGGGACAGGGGAGCTGTTTTTT. Encoded protein: CASSAPGTGELFF.

The chain is built from TRBV14 and TRBJ2-7; D is possibly TRBD2 (6 bases). CDR1 and CDR2 (germline): SGHDN, FVKESK. V was pared by 1 base and J by 5 bases, with 9 bases between. This CDR3 spans 13 amino acids. The CDR3: CASSQGGLDEQYF. DNA of the CDR3: TGTGCCAGCAGCCAAGGGGGACTGGACGAGCAGTACTTC.

The chain links TRBV28 to TRBJ1-6; D gene unclear. Germline loops: CDR1 MDHEN, CDR2 SYDVKM. V gave up 6 bases and J gave up 18 bases, with 15 bases separating them. CDR3 size: 11 residues. CDR3 nucleotide sequence: TGTGCCAGCAGCCCGGGATACCCGACCCACTTT. It translates to CASSPGYPTHF.

CDR3 in DNA: TGTGCCATCAGTGAGTCGGTTGGGAGCGCTGAAGCTTTCTTT. It codes for CAISESVGSAEAFF. The V and J genes are TRBV10-3 and TRBJ1-1; no definite D call. CDR1 is ENHRY, CDR2 SYGVKD, per germline. The length of the CDR3 is 14 residues. Trimming stripped 0 bases from V and 6 bases from J, with 11 bases between.

The chain couples TRBV23-1 to TRBJ1-1, with 8 bases fitting TRBD1. TRBV23-1 is recorded as an ORF, its role being uncertain. The V segment lost 0 bases and the J segment 13 bases; nucleotides outside the gene matches: 10. There are 14 residues in the CDR3. The CDR3: CASSQSRGQVGGFF. CDR3 nucleotides: TGCGCCAGCAGTCAATCGAGGGGACAGGTGGGAGGTTTCTTT.

The chain recombines TRBV10-3 with TRBJ2-7; D remains unclear. The CDR3 is 15 residues long. The germline gives CDR1 ENHRY, CDR2 SYGVKD. Trimming removed 4 bases at V and 3 bases at J, with 16 bases between. The CDR3 sequence is CAISVGPQSGYEQYF. The DNA of the CDR3 is TGTGCCATCAGTGTAGGACCCCAATCGGGCTACGAGCAGTACTTC.

The J gene is TRBJ2-5, the V gene TRBV27; TRBD2 is a possible D gene (6 bases). The CDR3 has 16 amino acids. V was trimmed by 3 bases and J by 2 bases, leaving 16 bases between them. Germline CDR1 is MNHEY and CDR2 is SMNVEV (reference sequence). As DNA, the CDR3 is TGTGCCAGCAGTTTGCGCCTAGCGCCGGTACAAGAGACCCAGTACTTC. This codes for CASSLRLAPVQETQYF.

The genes are TRBV25-1 and TRBJ2-5; 7 nucleotides agree with TRBD2. V was pared by 6 bases and J by 5 bases, with 0 bases of the junction left unmatched. Per germline, CDR1 MGHDK and CDR2 SYGVNS. CDR3 length equals 11 residues. The CDR3 reads CASRGGETQYF. For the CDR3, the DNA is TGTGCCAGCAGGGGGGGGGAGACCCAGTACTTC.

V and J are TRBV19 and TRBJ1-3; D gene unclear. The V end lost 4 bases, the J end lost 6 bases, and 7 bases lay between the germline ends. The germline gives CDR1 LNHDA, CDR2 SQIVND (reference sequence). CDR3 length: 12 amino acids. The CDR3, as DNA: TGTGCCAGTAGTACCCCGCAAAACACCATATATTTT. Amino acid sequence: CASSTPQNTIYF. Combining the CDR3 with reference TRBV19 and TRBJ1-3 gives the whole variable domain DGGITQSPKYLFRKEGQNVTLSCEQNLNHDAMYWYRQDPGQGLRLIYYSQIVNDFQKGDIAEGYSVSREKKESFPLTVTSAQKNPTAFYLCASSTPQNTIYFGEGSWLTVV.

The V gene is TRBV4-1, the J gene TRBJ1-2; a weak D match, TRBD1 (5 bases). V dropped 2 bases and J dropped 2 bases, with 12 bases sitting between them. Germline-derived CDR1 and CDR2 are MGHRA and YSYEKL. This CDR3 region has 15 residues. The CDR3 sequence: CASSQSGTLNYGYTF. DNA of the CDR3: TGCGCCAGCAGCCAATCGGGGACTTTAAACTATGGCTACACCTTC.

The chain recombines TRBV19 with TRBJ2-7; perhaps D is TRBD1 or TRBD2 (6 bases each). This CDR3 comprises 14 residues. V lost 5 bases and J lost 2, with 13 bases in between. Germline-derived CDR1 and CDR2 are LNHDA and SQIVND (reference sequence). CDR3 DNA sequence: TGTGCCAGTAGTGTCAACAGGGAGGCCTACGAGCAGTACTTC. Amino acid sequence: CASSVNREAYEQYF.

This clone occurred a few times. V and J are TRBV28 and TRBJ1-2; D remains ambiguous. The CDR3 covers 14 residues. Germline CDR1 is MDHEN and CDR2 is SYDVKM. Deletions cut 2 bases from V and 5 bases from J, with 12 bases between. CDR3 in amino acids: CASSLGGWDYGYTF. For the CDR3, the DNA is TGTGCCAGCAGTTTAGGAGGGTGGGATTATGGCTACACCTTC.

The J gene is TRBJ2-4, the V gene TRBV28; TRBD2 might be the D (7 bases). This CDR3 spans 18 amino acids. Germline CDR1 MDHEN, CDR2 SYDVKM. Deletions cut 2 bases from V and 0 bases from J, with 17 bases between. CDR3 in amino acids: CASSLGPMGGLAKNIQYF. Written as DNA, the CDR3 is TGTGCCAGCAGTTTAGGCCCAATGGGGGGGCTAGCCAAAAACATTCAGTACTTC.

The J gene is TRBJ1-5, the V gene TRBV5-8, with 10 bases lining up with TRBD1. Per germline, CDR1 SGHTS and CDR2 YDEGEE. The CDR3 spans 16 residues. The V segment lost 4 bases and the J segment 4 bases; nucleotides outside the gene matches: 8. CDR3 amino acids: CASSQTGGLGNQPQHF. In DNA form, the CDR3 reads TGTGCCAGCAGCCAGACAGGGGGCTTGGGAAATCAGCCCCAGCATTTT.

The CDR3 protein is CASSLGKWGGDSYNEQFF. The CDR3 nucleotides read TGTGCCAGCAGCTTGGGCAAGTGGGGCGGGGACTCCTACAATGAGCAGTTCTTC. The genes are TRBV5-4 and TRBJ2-1; weak D call: TRBD2 (6 bases). The CDR3 is made up of 18 amino acids. Trimming removed 0 bases at V and 0 bases at J, with 16 bases between. Germline V gene lookup returns CDR1 SGHNT and CDR2 YYREEE (reference sequence).

This chain joins TRBV13 and TRBJ2-5; maybe TRBD1 (6 bases). V lost 3 bases and J lost 2, with 10 bases in between. The length of the CDR3 is 14 residues. CDR1 and CDR2 (germline): PRHDT, FYEKMQ (reference sequence). This CDR3 reads CASSLRGSQETQYF. CDR3 DNA: TGTGCCAGCAGCTTGAGGGGGAGTCAAGAGACCCAGTACTTC.

This clone occurred once. The gene calls are TRBV4-3 and TRBJ1-1; maybe TRBD1 (5 bases). Germline CDR1 LGHNA, CDR2 YSLEER. The CDR3 runs to 13 residues. The V and J ends lost 8 bases and 1 base respectively, with 11 bases between them. The CDR3 reads CASARQRNTEAFF. As DNA, the CDR3 is TGCGCCAGCGCCCGACAGCGGAACACTGAAGCTTTCTTT.

The CDR3 DNA follows: TGTGCCAGCACCTCTAAGCCCACAGATACGCAGTATTTT. Translated: CASTSKPTDTQYF. The chain combines TRBV5-4 with TRBJ2-3; no reliable D call. The CDR3 spans 13 residues. Germline V gene data show CDR1 as SGHNT and CDR2 as YYREEE (reference sequence). V was shortened by 6 bases and J by 2 bases, with 10 bases between the two germline ends.

The chain links TRBV9 to TRBJ1-4; 7 bases map to TRBD1. This CDR3 is 13 amino acids long. V shed 5 bases, J shed 3 bases, and the junction held 1 base outside the gene matches. CDR1 SGDLS and CDR2 YYNGEE come from the germline V gene. The CDR3 nucleotides are TGTGCCAGCAGTACAGGGGCTAATGAAAAACTGTTTTTT. Translation: CASSTGANEKLFF.

This chain uses TRBV19 with TRBJ1-5; no definite D call. Germline loops: CDR1 LNHDA, CDR2 SQIVND (reference sequence). V lost 8 bases and J 4 bases, leaving 12 bases between the germline ends. The CDR3 is 13 amino acids. The DNA of the CDR3 is TGTGCCAGTGGTGACTCGAGGAATCAGCCCCAGCATTTT. Translated: CASGDSRNQPQHF.